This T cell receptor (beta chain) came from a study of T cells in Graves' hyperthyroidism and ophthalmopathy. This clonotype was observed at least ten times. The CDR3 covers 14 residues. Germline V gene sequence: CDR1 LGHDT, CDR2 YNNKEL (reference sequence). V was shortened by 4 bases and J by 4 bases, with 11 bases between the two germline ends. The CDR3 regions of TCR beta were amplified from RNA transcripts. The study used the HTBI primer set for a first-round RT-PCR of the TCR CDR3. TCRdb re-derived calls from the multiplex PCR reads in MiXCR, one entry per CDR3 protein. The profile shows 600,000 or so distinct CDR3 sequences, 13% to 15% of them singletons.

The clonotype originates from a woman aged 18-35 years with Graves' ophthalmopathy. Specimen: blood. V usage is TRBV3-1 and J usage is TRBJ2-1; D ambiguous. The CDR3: CASSPPRIYNEQFF. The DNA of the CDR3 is TGTGCCAGCAGCCCTCCTCGGATTTACAATGAGCAGTTCTTC.